A selection of T cell receptor beta chains follows, all from one sample in a study of T-cell reconstitution after alpha-beta-depleted transplantation in children. Via MiXCR, TCRdb re-called the PCR reads, giving one row per CDR3 protein. The repertoire has more than 100,000 distinct CDR3 sequences, under 25% of them found once; the top ten carry about 10%. The sample here was PBMCs, mostly from graft donor cells, taken 180 days after TCRalphabeta/CD19-depleted stem cell transplant. Source of these receptors: a male patient aged 2-15 years who had a stem cell transplant for chronic granulomatous disease, so the T cells may come from the graft donor. Both conserved end residues are part of each CDR3. D genes are given only for firm matches. Clone size is shown for a subset of rows, as once, few, many or a class of expanded clone.

TRBJ1-1 TRBD1 TRBV7-9 many CASSEYRGNTEAFF TGTGCCAGCAGCGAATACAGGGGCAACACTGAAGCTTTCTTT
TRBJ2-1 NA TRBV5-8 few CASSLGLGSEEQFF TGTGCCAGCAGCTTGGGTCTTGGGTCGGAGGAGCAGTTCTTC
TRBJ2-5 NA TRBV20-1 many CSARVQTQETQYF TGCAGTGCTAGGGTACAGACCCAAGAGACCCAGTACTTC
TRBJ1-3 NA TRBV12-3/TRBV12-4 NA CASRTSASSGNTIYF TGTGCCAGCAGAACCTCGGCTTCCTCTGGAAACACCATATATTTT
TRBJ2-3 TRBD2 TRBV11-2 many CASSLGLAGGTDTQYF TGCGCCAGCAGCTTGGGGCTAGCGGGAGGCACAGATACGCAGTATTTT
TRBJ2-2 NA TRBV7-3 NA CASSPSGTLTGELFF TGTGCCAGCAGCCCCTCCGGGACCCTTACCGGGGAGCTGTTTTTT
TRBJ1-5 NA TRBV6-2/TRBV6-3 many CASSYRGIHQPQHF TGTGCCAGCAGTTACCGGGGGATCCATCAGCCCCAGCATTTT
TRBJ2-2 NA TRBV6-4 NA CASSDSSLGPGELFF TGTGCCAGCAGTGACTCTTCTTTGGGTCCCGGGGAGCTGTTTTTT
TRBJ2-1 NA TRBV18 NA CASSQLGSNEQFF TGTGCCAGCTCACAACTAGGGAGTAATGAGCAGTTCTTC
TRBJ2-1 TRBD2 TRBV29-1 NA CSGSVGAGGSDEQFF TGCAGCGGTTCGGTTGGGGCGGGAGGGAGCGATGAGCAGTTCTTC
TRBJ2-3 TRBD1 TRBV7-9 few CASSSAQGALADTQYF TGTGCCAGCAGCTCAGCGCAGGGGGCCCTAGCAGATACGCAGTATTTT
TRBJ2-7 TRBD1 TRBV3-1 many CASSQAGTGSSYEQYF TGTGCCAGCAGCCAAGCCGGGACAGGAAGCTCCTACGAGCAGTACTTC
TRBJ2-1 TRBD2 TRBV20-1 NA CSASSGSYNEQFF TGCAGTGCTAGCAGCGGGAGCTACAATGAGCAGTTCTTC
TRBJ1-1 NA TRBV5-6 many CASNILTNTEAFF TGTGCCAGCAACATACTTACGAACACTGAAGCTTTCTTT
TRBJ2-3 NA TRBV20-1 few CRAHSGLSTDTQYF TGCAGGGCTCATAGCGGACTGAGCACAGATACGCAGTATTTT
TRBJ2-1 NA TRBV5-1 NA CASSWRGTGGAEQFF TGCGCCAGCAGCTGGAGGGGAACGGGTGGAGCGGAGCAGTTCTTC
TRBJ1-4 TRBD1 TRBV29-1 few CSVGNRGATNEKLFF TGCAGCGTTGGAAACAGGGGGGCGACTAATGAAAAACTGTTTTTT
TRBJ2-5 NA TRBV3-1 NA CASSQVQEAQYF TGTGCCAGCAGCCAAGTCCAAGAGGCCCAGTACTTC
TRBJ2-2 TRBD2 TRBV2 many CASQGLAGNTGELFF TGTGCCAGCCAGGGACTAGCGGGAAACACCGGGGAGCTGTTTTTT
TRBJ2-3 NA TRBV28 NA CASDYTWRSTDTQYF TGTGCCAGCGACTATACGTGGCGGAGCACAGATACGCAGTATTTT
TRBJ2-2 NA TRBV9 NA CASSARGGALAGYTGELFF TGTGCCAGCAGCGCCAGGGGAGGGGCGCTCGCGGGTTACACCGGGGAGCTGTTTTTT
TRBJ2-1 NA TRBV10-3 many CAISESTPIYNEQFF TGTGCCATCAGTGAGTCGACCCCGATTTACAATGAGCAGTTCTTC
TRBJ2-3 TRBD2 TRBV5-1 many CASSLGAGGSSTDTQYF TGCGCCAGCAGCTTGGGAGCGGGAGGATCGAGCACAGATACGCAGTATTTT
TRBJ2-7 NA TRBV3-1 many CASSIGGIYEQYF TGTGCCAGCAGCATCGGGGGAATATACGAGCAGTACTTC
TRBJ2-2 NA TRBV27 many CASSFRSGTGELFF TGTGCCAGCAGTTTCCGCAGCGGGACCGGGGAGCTGTTTTTT
TRBJ2-3 NA TRBV5-1 NA CASSLGDGGTQYF TGCGCCAGCAGCCTGGGTGATGGTGGTACGCAGTATTTT
TRBJ1-1 NA TRBV3-1 once CASSQADSGNTEAFF TGTGCCAGCAGCCAAGCGGACTCGGGGAACACTGAAGCTTTCTTT
TRBJ2-5 NA TRBV27 few CASSLRGWTGKETQYF TGTGCCAGCAGTTTACGAGGCTGGACGGGGAAAGAGACCCAGTACTTC
TRBJ2-5 NA TRBV6-2/TRBV6-3 NA CASSYSERPRGTQYF TGTGCCAGCAGTTACTCTGAGCGGCCGCGCGGGACCCAGTACTTC
TRBJ2-3 NA TRBV12-3/TRBV12-4 NA CASSKTISTDTQYF TGTGCCAGCAGCAAGACGATTAGCACAGATACGCAGTATTTT
TRBJ2-4 TRBD1 TRBV29-1 few CSAGQASNIQYF TGCAGCGCTGGACAGGCTTCGAACATTCAGTACTTC
TRBJ2-4 TRBD1 TRBV15 NA CATSPYGQGGIQYF TGTGCCACCAGCCCATATGGACAGGGTGGCATTCAGTACTTC
TRBJ2-1 TRBD2 TRBV20-1 many CSARPLAGGYNEQFF TGCAGTGCTAGGCCCTTAGCGGGGGGTTACAATGAGCAGTTCTTC
TRBJ2-1 NA TRBV20-1 NA CSASSGVLSSYNEQFF TGCAGTGCTAGTTCCGGGGTACTTAGCTCCTACAATGAGCAGTTCTTC
TRBJ2-3 NA TRBV7-9 NA CVLGMADTQYF TGTGTCCTGGGGATGGCAGATACGCAGTATTTT